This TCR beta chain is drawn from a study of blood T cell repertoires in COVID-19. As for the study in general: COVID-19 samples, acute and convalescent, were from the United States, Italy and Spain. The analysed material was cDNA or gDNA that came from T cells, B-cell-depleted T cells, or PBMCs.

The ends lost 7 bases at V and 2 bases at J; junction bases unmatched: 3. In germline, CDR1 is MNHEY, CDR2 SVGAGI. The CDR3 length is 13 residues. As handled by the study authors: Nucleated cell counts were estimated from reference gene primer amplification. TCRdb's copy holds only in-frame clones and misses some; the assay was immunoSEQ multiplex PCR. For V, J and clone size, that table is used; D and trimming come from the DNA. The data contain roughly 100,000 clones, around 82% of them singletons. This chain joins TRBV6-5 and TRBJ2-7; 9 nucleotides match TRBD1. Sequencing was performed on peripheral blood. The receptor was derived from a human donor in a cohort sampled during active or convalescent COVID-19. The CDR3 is CASIGTGTYEQYF. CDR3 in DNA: TGTGCCAGCATTGGGACAGGGACCTACGAGCAGTACTTC.